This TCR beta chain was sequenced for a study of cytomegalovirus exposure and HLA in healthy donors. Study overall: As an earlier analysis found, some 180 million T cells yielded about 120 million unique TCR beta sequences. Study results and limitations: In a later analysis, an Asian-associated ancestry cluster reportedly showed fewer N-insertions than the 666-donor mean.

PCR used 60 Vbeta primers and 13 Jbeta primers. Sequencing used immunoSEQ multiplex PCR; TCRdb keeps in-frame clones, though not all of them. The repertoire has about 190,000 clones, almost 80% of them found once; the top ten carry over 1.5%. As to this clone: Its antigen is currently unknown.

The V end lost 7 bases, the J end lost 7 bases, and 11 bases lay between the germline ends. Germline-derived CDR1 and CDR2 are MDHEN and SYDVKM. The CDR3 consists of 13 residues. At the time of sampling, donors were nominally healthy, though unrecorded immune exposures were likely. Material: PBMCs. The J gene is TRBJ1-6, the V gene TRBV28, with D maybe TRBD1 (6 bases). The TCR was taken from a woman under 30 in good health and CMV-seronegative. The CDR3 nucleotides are TGTGCCAGCACGGAACAGGGCAATTCACCCCTCCACTTT. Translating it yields CASTEQGNSPLHF.